This is a list of T cell receptor beta chains from one sample in a study of Graves' ophthalmopathy and Graves' hyperthyroidism. Each CDR3 protein is one row after TCRdb ran MiXCR on the multiplex PCR reads. The profile shows 500,000 to 700,000 distinct CDR3 sequences, about two fifths of them singletons. Sequencing input: peripheral blood or thyroid tissue (not recorded which). These receptors all come from an adult man with Graves' hyperthyroidism. The CDR3 runs from the conserved cysteine through the conserved F or W. The order of the fields is V gene, clone size, D gene, J gene, CDR3 protein, CDR3 DNA. The D gene is left open where the match is weak. Expanded clones are given a class, and other clones once, few, many or no size at all.

v_call: TRBV27
clone_size: -
d_call: TRBD1
j_call: TRBJ2-7
cdr3_aa: CASSLRYPGQWGAEQYF
cdr3_nt: TGTGCCAGCAGTCTACGCTACCCGGGACAGTGGGGCGCCGAGCAGTACTTC

v_call: TRBV7-4
clone_size: -
d_call: -
j_call: TRBJ1-4
cdr3_aa: CASSLGRGRDEKLFF
cdr3_nt: TGTGCCAGCAGCTTAGGCCGGGGGCGCGATGAAAAACTGTTTTTT

v_call: TRBV12-3/TRBV12-4
clone_size: few
d_call: -
j_call: TRBJ1-4
cdr3_aa: CASSPGRNNRGRGKLFF
cdr3_nt: TGTGCCAGCAGTCCGGGCCGAAATAACAGAGGAAGGGGAAAACTGTTTTTT

v_call: TRBV29-1
clone_size: -
d_call: -
j_call: TRBJ1-2
cdr3_aa: CSVEEANYGYTF
cdr3_nt: TGCAGCGTTGAAGAGGCTAACTATGGCTACACCTTC

v_call: TRBV29-1
clone_size: -
d_call: -
j_call: TRBJ2-7
cdr3_aa: CSVRGSREQYF
cdr3_nt: TGCAGCGTTAGGGGTAGCAGAGAGCAGTACTTC

v_call: TRBV13
clone_size: many
d_call: TRBD1
j_call: TRBJ1-2
cdr3_aa: CASSLVGRGSGYTF
cdr3_nt: TGTGCCAGCAGCTTAGTTGGCAGGGGGAGTGGCTACACCTTC

v_call: TRBV7-2
clone_size: once
d_call: -
j_call: TRBJ2-5
cdr3_aa: CASSPDRNRVETQYF
cdr3_nt: TGTGCCAGCAGCCCAGATCGAAACAGGGTAGAGACCCAGTACTTC

v_call: TRBV2
clone_size: many
d_call: -
j_call: TRBJ2-7
cdr3_aa: CASIGQGYEQYF
cdr3_nt: TGTGCCAGCATTGGGCAGGGTTACGAGCAGTACTTC

v_call: TRBV29-1
clone_size: -
d_call: -
j_call: TRBJ2-7
cdr3_aa: CSVVRPGEQYF
cdr3_nt: TGCAGCGTTGTCAGACCGGGGGAGCAGTACTTC

v_call: TRBV5-8
clone_size: many
d_call: TRBD1
j_call: TRBJ1-2
cdr3_aa: CASSLQTGLGYNYGYTF
cdr3_nt: TGTGCCAGCAGCTTGCAGACAGGGCTGGGATATAACTATGGCTACACCTTC

v_call: TRBV7-8
clone_size: -
d_call: TRBD1
j_call: TRBJ1-1
cdr3_aa: CAGSPGTGKMNTEAFF
cdr3_nt: TGTGCCGGCAGCCCTGGGACAGGGAAGATGAACACTGAAGCTTTTTTT

v_call: TRBV12-3/TRBV12-4
clone_size: -
d_call: TRBD1
j_call: TRBJ1-4
cdr3_aa: CASRFRDRNEKLFF
cdr3_nt: TGTGCCAGCAGGTTCCGGGACAGGAATGAAAAACTGTTTTTT

v_call: TRBV7-9
clone_size: -
d_call: -
j_call: TRBJ2-5
cdr3_aa: CASGEKGGLETQYF
cdr3_nt: TGTGCCAGCGGCGAAAAGGGGGGATTGGAGACCCAGTACTTC

v_call: TRBV19
clone_size: few
d_call: -
j_call: TRBJ2-5
cdr3_aa: CASSIRQEPNKTQYF
cdr3_nt: TGTGCCAGTAGTATTCGGCAGGAACCCAATAAGACCCAGTACTTC

v_call: TRBV20-1
clone_size: -
d_call: -
j_call: TRBJ2-7
cdr3_aa: CSARKSTVNYEQYF
cdr3_nt: TGCAGTGCTAGAAAGTCGACCGTGAACTACGAGCAGTACTTC

v_call: TRBV2
clone_size: many
d_call: -
j_call: TRBJ1-5
cdr3_aa: CASSKDGDSNQPQHF
cdr3_nt: TGTGCCAGCAGTAAGGACGGTGATAGCAATCAGCCCCAGCATTTT